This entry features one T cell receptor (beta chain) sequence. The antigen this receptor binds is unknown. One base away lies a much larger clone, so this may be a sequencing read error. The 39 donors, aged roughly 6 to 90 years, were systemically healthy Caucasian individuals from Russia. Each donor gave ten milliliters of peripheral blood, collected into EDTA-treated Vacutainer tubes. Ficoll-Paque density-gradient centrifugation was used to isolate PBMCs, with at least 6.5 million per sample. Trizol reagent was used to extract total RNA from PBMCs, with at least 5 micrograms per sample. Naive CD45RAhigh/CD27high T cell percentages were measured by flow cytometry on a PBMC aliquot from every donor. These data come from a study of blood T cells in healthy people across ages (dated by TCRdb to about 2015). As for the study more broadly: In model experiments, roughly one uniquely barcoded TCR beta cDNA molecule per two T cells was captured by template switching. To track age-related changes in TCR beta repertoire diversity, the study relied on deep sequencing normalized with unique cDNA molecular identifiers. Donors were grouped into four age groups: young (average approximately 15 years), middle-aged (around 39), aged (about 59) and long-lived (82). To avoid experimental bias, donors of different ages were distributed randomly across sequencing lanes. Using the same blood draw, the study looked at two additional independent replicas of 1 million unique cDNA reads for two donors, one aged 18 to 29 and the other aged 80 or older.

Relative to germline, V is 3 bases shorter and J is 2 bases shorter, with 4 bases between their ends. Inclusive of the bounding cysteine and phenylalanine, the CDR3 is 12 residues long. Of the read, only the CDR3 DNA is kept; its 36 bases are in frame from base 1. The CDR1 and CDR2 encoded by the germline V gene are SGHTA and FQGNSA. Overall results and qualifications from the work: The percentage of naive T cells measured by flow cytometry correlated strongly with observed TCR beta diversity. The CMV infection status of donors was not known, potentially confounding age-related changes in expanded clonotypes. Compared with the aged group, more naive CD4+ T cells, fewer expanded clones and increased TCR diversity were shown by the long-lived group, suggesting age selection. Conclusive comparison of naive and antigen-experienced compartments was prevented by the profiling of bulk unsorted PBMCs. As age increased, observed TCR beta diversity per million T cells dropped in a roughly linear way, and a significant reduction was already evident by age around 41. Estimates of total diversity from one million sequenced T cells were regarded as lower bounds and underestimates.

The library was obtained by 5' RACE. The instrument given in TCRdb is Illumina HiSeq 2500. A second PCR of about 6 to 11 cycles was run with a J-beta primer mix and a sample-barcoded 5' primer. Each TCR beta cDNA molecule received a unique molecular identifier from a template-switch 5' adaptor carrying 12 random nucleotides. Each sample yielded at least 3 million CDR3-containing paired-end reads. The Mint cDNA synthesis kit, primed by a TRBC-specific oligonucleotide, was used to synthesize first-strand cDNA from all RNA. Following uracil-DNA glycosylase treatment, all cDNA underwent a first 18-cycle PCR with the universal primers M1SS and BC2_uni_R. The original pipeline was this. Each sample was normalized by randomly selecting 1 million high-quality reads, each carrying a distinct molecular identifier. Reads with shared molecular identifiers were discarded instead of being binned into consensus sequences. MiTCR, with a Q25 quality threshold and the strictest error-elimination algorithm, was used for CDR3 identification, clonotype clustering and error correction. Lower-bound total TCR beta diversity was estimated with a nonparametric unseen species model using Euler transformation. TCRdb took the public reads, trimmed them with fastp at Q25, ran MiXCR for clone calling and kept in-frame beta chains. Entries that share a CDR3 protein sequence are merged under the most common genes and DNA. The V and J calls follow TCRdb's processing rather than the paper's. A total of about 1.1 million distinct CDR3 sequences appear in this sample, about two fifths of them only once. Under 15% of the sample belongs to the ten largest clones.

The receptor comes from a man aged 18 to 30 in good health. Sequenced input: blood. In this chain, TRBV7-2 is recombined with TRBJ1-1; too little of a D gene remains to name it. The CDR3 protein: CASSFDNTEAFF. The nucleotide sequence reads TGTGCCAGCAGCTTCGACAACACTGAAGCTTTCTTT. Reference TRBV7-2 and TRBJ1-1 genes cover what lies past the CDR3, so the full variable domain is GAGVSQSPSNKVTEKGKDVELRCDPISGHTALYWYRQSLGQGLEFLIYFQGNSAPDKSGLPSDRFSAERTGGSVSTLTIQRTQQEDSAVYLCASSFDNTEAFFGQGTRLTVV.